The rows below give T cell receptor beta chains drawn from one sample of a study of T-cell reconstitution after alpha-beta-depleted transplantation in children. TCRdb reprocessed the PCR reads with MiXCR, giving one entry per CDR3 protein. The sample has some 490,000 distinct CDR3 sequences, about an eighth seen once. The sequencing used PBMCs from the stem cell graft donor, collected from the stem cell graft. The receptors were sampled from a human donor who donated a stem cell graft to a child with combined immunodeficiency. Both conserved end residues are part of each CDR3. A D gene is named only where the DNA matches it firmly. Size values are once, few and many counts, or a class for expanded clones, and some rows have none.

v_call: TRBV7-9
j_call: TRBJ1-1
d_call: NA
clone_size: many
cdr3_nt: TGTGCCAGCAGACCAGGTATGAACACTGAAGCTTTCTTT
cdr3_aa: CASRPGMNTEAFF

v_call: TRBV12-3/TRBV12-4
j_call: TRBJ1-4
d_call: NA
clone_size: few
cdr3_nt: TGTGCCAGCAGTGGGGCGTGGAGGCTTAATGAAAAACTGTTTTTT
cdr3_aa: CASSGAWRLNEKLFF

v_call: TRBV20-1
j_call: TRBJ1-2
d_call: TRBD1
clone_size: few
cdr3_nt: TGCAGTGCGACGCATGACAGGGACTATGGCTACACCTTC
cdr3_aa: CSATHDRDYGYTF

v_call: TRBV13
j_call: TRBJ1-2
d_call: NA
clone_size: NA
cdr3_nt: TGTGCCAGCAGCCCCCCTCAGGACAAAAGAGGTGGCTACACCTTC
cdr3_aa: CASSPPQDKRGGYTF

v_call: TRBV12-3/TRBV12-4
j_call: TRBJ1-2
d_call: TRBD1
clone_size: NA
cdr3_nt: TGTGCCAGCAGTTGGATAGTGGGGCAGGGGGCGGATGGCTACACCTTC
cdr3_aa: CASSWIVGQGADGYTF

v_call: TRBV12-3/TRBV12-4
j_call: TRBJ1-1
d_call: NA
clone_size: NA
cdr3_nt: TGTGCCAGCAGTTGGGGGGAGGACACTGAAGCTTTCTTT
cdr3_aa: CASSWGEDTEAFF

v_call: TRBV6-1
j_call: TRBJ1-2
d_call: NA
clone_size: many
cdr3_nt: TGTGCCAGCAGTGAAATTTGGACAGTCGATGGCTACACCTTC
cdr3_aa: CASSEIWTVDGYTF

v_call: TRBV20-1
j_call: TRBJ2-3
d_call: NA
clone_size: few
cdr3_nt: TGCAGTGCTAGAGATCAGCTGGGGACGCAGTATTTT
cdr3_aa: CSARDQLGTQYF

v_call: TRBV6-1
j_call: TRBJ2-7
d_call: NA
clone_size: many
cdr3_nt: TGTGCCAGCCAGCACTCCTACGAGCAGTACTTC
cdr3_aa: CASQHSYEQYF

v_call: TRBV27
j_call: TRBJ2-2
d_call: NA
clone_size: NA
cdr3_nt: TGTGCCAGCAGCCTGGCCGGGGGAACGGGCGGGGAGCTGTTTTTT
cdr3_aa: CASSLAGGTGGELFF

v_call: TRBV18
j_call: TRBJ2-3
d_call: NA
clone_size: NA
cdr3_nt: TGTGCCAGCTCACCACGGGCAGCGCGTACGCAGTATTTT
cdr3_aa: CASSPRAARTQYF

v_call: TRBV6-1
j_call: TRBJ2-1
d_call: TRBD1
clone_size: NA
cdr3_nt: TGTGCCAGCAGTGCACGGGACAGGGAGGTAGATGAGCAGTTCTTC
cdr3_aa: CASSARDREVDEQFF

v_call: TRBV24-1
j_call: TRBJ2-1
d_call: TRBD1
clone_size: NA
cdr3_nt: TGTGCCACCAGTGATGGGGACAGGGGATGGCAGTTCTTC
cdr3_aa: CATSDGDRGWQFF

v_call: TRBV5-8
j_call: TRBJ2-1
d_call: TRBD1
clone_size: many
cdr3_nt: TGTGCCAGCAGCTTGCCCAGGACAGGGGGCCTGTGGAAGCAGTTCTTC
cdr3_aa: CASSLPRTGGLWKQFF

v_call: TRBV3-1
j_call: TRBJ1-2
d_call: NA
clone_size: few
cdr3_nt: TGTGCCAGCAGCCAAGATCTGGGGAAGTATGGCTACACCTTC
cdr3_aa: CASSQDLGKYGYTF

v_call: TRBV2
j_call: TRBJ2-1
d_call: NA
clone_size: few
cdr3_nt: TGTGCCAGCAGGGAGGACAGCCACAATGAGCAGTTCTTC
cdr3_aa: CASREDSHNEQFF

v_call: TRBV7-2
j_call: TRBJ2-7
d_call: NA
clone_size: many
cdr3_nt: TGTGCCAGCAGCTTATACCCTCGACCGTTTCGGAGCGAGCAGTACTTC
cdr3_aa: CASSLYPRPFRSEQYF

v_call: TRBV6-1
j_call: TRBJ2-7
d_call: NA
clone_size: many
cdr3_nt: TGTGCCAGCATGACAGGCCGAAATCCATACGAGCAGTACTTC
cdr3_aa: CASMTGRNPYEQYF